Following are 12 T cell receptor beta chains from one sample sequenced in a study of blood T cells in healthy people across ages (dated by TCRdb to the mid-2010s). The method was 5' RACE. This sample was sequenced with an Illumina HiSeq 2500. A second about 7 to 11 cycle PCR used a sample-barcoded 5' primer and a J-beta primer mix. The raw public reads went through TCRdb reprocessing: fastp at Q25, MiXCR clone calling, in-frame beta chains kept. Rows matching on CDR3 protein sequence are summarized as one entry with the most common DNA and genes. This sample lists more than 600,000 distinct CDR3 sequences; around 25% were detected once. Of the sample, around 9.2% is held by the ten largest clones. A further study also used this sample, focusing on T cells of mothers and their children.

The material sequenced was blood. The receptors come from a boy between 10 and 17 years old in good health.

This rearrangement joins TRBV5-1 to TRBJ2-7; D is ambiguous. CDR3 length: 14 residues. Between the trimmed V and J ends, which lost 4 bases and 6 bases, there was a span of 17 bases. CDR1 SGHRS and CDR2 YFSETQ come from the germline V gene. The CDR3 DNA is TGCGCCAGCAGCGGGTCAGAGTCCCTATCCGAGCAGTACTTC. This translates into CASSGSESLSEQYF.

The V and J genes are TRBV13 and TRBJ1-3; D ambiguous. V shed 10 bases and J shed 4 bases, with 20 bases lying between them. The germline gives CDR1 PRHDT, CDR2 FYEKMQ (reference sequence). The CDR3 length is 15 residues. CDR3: CATIAPGNMGNTIYF. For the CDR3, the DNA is TGTGCCACCATCGCCCCCGGGAATATGGGAAACACCATATATTTT.

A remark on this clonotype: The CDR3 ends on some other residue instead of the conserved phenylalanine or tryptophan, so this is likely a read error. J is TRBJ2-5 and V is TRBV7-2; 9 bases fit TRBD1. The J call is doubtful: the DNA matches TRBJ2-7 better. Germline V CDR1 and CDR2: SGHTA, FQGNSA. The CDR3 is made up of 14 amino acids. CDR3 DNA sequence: TGTGCCAGCAGCTTCGGACAGGGGCGACACGAGCAGTACCTC. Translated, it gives CASSFGQGRHEQYL.

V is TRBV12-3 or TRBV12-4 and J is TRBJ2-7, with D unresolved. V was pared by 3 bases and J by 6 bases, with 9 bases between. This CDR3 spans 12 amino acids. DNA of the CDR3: TGTGCCAGCAGTTTCCTAAGCGTCGAGCAGTACTTC. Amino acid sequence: CASSFLSVEQYF.

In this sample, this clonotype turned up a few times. The CDR3 DNA is TGCAGCGTTGAAGACGAACGGGACTACGGTGACAATGAGCAGTTCTTC. It is translated as CSVEDERDYGDNEQFF. This chain links TRBV29-1 with TRBJ2-1; 7 nucleotides match TRBD2. The CDR3 is made up of 16 amino acids. V gave up 0 bases and J gave up 5 bases; unmatched junction bases: 10. Per germline, CDR1 SQVTM and CDR2 ANQGSEA.

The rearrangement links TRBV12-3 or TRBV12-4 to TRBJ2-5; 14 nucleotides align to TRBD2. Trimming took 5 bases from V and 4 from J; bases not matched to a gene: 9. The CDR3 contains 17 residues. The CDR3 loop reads CASSPYIGLAGGETQYF. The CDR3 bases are TGTGCCAGCAGTCCATACATCGGACTAGCGGGGGGAGAGACCCAGTACTTC.

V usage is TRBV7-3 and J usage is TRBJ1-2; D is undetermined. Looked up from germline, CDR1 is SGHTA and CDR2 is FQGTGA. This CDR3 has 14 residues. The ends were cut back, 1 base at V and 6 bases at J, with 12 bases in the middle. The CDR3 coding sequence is TGTGCCAGCAGCTTAATGGGCCCTGGGAATGGCTACACCTTC. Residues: CASSLMGPGNGYTF. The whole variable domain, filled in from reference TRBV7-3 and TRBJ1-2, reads GAGVSQTPSNKVTEKGKYVELRCDPISGHTALYWYRQSLGQGPEFLIYFQGTGAADDSGLPNDRFFAVRPEGSVSTLKIQRTERGDSAVYLCASSLMGPGNGYTFGSGTRLTVV.

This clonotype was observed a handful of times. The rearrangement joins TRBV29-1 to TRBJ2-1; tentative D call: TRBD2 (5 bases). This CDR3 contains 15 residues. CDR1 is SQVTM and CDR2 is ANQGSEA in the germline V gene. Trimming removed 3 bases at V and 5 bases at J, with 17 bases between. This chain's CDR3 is CSVDGVRIFNNEQFF. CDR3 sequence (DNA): TGCAGCGTTGACGGGGTCCGTATCTTCAACAATGAGCAGTTCTTC.

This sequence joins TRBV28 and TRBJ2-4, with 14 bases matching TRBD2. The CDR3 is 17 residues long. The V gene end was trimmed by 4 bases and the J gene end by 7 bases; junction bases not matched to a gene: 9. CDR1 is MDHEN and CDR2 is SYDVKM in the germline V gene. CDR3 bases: TGTGCCAGCAGTTCCCCCTCGACTAGCGGGAGGGACAACATTCAGTACTTC. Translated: CASSSPSTSGRDNIQYF.

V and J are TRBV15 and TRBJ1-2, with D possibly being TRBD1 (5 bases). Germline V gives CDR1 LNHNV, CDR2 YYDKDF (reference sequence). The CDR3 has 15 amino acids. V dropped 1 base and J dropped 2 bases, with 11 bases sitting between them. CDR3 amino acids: CATSRGRGRNYGYTF. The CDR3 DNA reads TGTGCCACCAGCAGAGGTCGGGGCAGGAACTATGGCTACACCTTC. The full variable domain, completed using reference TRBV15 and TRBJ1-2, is DAMVIQNPRYQVTQFGKPVTLSCSQTLNHNVMYWYQQKSSQAPKLLFHYYDKDFNNEADTPDNFQSRRPNTSFCFLDIRSPGLGDTAMYLCATSRGRGRNYGYTFGSGTRLTVV.

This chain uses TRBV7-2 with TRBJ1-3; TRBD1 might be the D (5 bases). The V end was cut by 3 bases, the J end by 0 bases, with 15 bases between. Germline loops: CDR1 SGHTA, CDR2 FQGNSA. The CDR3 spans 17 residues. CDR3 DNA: TGTGCCAGCAGCTTTTTAACACAGGCCTACTCTGGAAACACCATATATTTT. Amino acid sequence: CASSFLTQAYSGNTIYF.

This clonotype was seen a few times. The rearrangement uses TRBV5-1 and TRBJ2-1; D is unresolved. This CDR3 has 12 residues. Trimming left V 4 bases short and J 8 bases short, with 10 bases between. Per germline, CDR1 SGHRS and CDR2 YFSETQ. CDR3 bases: TGCGCCAGCAGCCTTACCGGTGATGAGCAGTTCTTC. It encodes CASSLTGDEQFF.